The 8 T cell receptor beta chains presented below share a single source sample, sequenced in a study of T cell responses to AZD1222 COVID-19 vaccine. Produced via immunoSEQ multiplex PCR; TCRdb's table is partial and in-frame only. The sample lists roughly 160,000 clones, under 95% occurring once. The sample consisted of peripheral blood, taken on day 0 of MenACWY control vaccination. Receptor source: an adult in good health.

CDR3 DNA: TGTGCCAGCAGCTTAGGGGGGCGAGGGAGTGGCTACACCTTC. Translating gives CASSLGGRGSGYTF. This chain connects TRBV7-2 to TRBJ1-2, with D possibly matching TRBD1 (6 bases). Trimming stripped 1 base from V and 7 bases from J, with 13 bases between. Germline CDR1 is SGHTA and CDR2 is FQGNSA. The CDR3 runs 14 residues.

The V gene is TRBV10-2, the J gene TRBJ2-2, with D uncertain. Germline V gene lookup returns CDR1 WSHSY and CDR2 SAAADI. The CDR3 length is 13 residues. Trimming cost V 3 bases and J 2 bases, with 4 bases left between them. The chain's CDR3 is CASSDRNTGELFF. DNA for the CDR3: TGCGCCAGCAGTGACCGAAACACCGGGGAGCTGTTTTTT.

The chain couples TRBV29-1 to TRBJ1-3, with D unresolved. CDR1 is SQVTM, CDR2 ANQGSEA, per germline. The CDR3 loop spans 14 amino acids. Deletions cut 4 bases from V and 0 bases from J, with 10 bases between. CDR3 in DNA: TGCAGCGTTGCGGAGACTGGCTCTGGAAACACCATATATTTT. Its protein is CSVAETGSGNTIYF.

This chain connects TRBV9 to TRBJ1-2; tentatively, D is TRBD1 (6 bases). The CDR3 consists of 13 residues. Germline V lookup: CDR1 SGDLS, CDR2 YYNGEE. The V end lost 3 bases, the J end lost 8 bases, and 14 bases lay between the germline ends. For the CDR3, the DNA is TGTGCCAGCAGCGCCAGACAGGTATCGGGCTACACCTTC. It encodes CASSARQVSGYTF.

This chain's CDR3 is CATRPSGVNTEAFF. In nucleotides, the CDR3 is TGTGCCACCAGGCCCTCGGGGGTGAACACTGAAGCTTTCTTT. The chain couples TRBV24-1 to TRBJ1-1, with D possibly being TRBD1 (5 bases). Germline CDR1 KGHDR, CDR2 SFDVKD. Trimming shortened V by 7 bases and J by 0 bases, and 11 bases separated the two germline ends. The CDR3 contains 14 residues.

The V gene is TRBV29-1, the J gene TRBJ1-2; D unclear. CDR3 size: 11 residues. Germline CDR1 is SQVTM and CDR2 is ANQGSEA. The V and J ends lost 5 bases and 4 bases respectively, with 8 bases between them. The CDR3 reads CSVRVGYGYTF. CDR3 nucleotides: TGCAGCGTTAGGGTAGGCTATGGCTACACCTTC. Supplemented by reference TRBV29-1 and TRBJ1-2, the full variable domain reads SAVISQKPSRDICQRGTSLTIQCQVDSQVTMMFWYRQQPGQSLTLIATANQGSEATYESGFVIDKFPISRPNLTFSTLTVSNMSPEDSSIYLCSVRVGYGYTFGSGTRLTVV.

CDR3 in amino acids: CASSPQGFYEQYF. CDR3 DNA sequence: TGTGCCAGCAGTCCTCAGGGGTTCTACGAGCAGTACTTC. This chain joins TRBV6-5 and TRBJ2-7; D perhaps matches TRBD1 (6 bases). Trimming cost V 5 bases and J 3 bases, with 11 bases left between them. CDR3 length: 13 amino acids. Germline assignment: CDR1 MNHEY and CDR2 SVGAGI.

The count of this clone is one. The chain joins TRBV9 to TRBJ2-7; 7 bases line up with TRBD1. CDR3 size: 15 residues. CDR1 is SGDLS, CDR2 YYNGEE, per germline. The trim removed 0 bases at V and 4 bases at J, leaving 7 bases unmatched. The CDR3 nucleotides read TGTGCCAGCAGCGTAGGGGTAGGGGGCTTTTACGAGCAGTACTTC. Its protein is CASSVGVGGFYEQYF.